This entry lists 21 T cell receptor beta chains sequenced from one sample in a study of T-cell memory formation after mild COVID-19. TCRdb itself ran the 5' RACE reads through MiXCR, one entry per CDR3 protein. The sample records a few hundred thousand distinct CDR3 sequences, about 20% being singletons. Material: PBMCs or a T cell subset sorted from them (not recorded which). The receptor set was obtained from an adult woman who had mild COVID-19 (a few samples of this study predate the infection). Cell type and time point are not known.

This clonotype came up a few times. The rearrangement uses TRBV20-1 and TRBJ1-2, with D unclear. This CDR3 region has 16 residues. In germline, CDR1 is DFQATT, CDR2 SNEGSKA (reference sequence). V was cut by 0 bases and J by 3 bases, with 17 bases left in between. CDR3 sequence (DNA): TGCAGTGCTAGAGATGGGGTTAAGGGAGGATACTATGGCTACACCTTC. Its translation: CSARDGVKGGYYGYTF.

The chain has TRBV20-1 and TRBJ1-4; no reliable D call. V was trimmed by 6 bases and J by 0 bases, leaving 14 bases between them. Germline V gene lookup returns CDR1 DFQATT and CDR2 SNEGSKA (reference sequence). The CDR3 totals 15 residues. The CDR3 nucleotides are TGCAGTGCAAAGGCAGGATTTGCAACTAATGAAAAACTGTTTTTT. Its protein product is CSAKAGFATNEKLFF.

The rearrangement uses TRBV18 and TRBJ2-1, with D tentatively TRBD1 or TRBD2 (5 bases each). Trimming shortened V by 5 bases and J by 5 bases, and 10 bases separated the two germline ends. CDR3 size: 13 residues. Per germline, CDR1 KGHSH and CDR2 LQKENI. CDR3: CASSWGTDNEQFF. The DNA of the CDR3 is TGTGCCAGCTCATGGGGGACCGACAATGAGCAGTTCTTC.

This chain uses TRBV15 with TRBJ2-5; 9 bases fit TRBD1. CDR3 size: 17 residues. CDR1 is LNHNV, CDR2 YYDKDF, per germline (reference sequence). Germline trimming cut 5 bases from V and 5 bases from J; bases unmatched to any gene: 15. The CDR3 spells CATSPRRRTGESETQYF. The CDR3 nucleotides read TGTGCCACCAGCCCGAGGAGGCGGACAGGGGAGTCGGAGACCCAGTACTTC.

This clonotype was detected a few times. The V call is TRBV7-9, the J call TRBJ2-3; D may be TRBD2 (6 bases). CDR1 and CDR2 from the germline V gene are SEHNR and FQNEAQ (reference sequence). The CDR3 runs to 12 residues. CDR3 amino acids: CAAGGSTDTQYF. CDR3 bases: TGTGCAGCCGGGGGTAGCACAGATACGCAGTATTTT.

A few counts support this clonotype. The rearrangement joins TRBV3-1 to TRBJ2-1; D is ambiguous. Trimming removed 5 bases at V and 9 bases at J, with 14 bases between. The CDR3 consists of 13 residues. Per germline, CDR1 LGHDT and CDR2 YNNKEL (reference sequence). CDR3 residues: CASSIDAASEQFF. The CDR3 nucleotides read TGTGCCAGCAGCATCGACGCGGCTAGTGAGCAGTTCTTC.

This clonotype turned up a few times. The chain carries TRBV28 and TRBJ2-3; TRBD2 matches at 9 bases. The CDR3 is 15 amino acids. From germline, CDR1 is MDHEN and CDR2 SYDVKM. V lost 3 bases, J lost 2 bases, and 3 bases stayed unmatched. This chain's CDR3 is CASSFLAGYTDTQYF. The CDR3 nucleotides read TGTGCCAGCAGTTTCCTAGCGGGGTACACAGATACGCAGTATTTT.

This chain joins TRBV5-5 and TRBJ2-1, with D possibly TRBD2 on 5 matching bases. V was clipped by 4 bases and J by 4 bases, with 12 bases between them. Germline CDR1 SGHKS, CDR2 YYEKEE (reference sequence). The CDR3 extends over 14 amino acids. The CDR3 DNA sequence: TGTGCCAGCAGCCAAGGCGGACTGTACAATGAGCAGTTCTTC. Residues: CASSQGGLYNEQFF.

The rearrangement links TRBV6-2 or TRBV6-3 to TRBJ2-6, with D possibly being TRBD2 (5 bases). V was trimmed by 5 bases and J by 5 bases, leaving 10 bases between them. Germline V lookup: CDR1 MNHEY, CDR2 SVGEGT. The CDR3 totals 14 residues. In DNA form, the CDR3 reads TGTGCCAGCAGTACAAGCGGACGGGCCAACGTCCTGACTTTC. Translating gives CASSTSGRANVLTF.

This CDR3 reads CASSLAGERIYEQYF. CDR3 coding DNA: TGTGCCAGCAGCTTAGCAGGTGAAAGGATCTACGAGCAGTACTTC. The chain couples TRBV7-9 to TRBJ2-7; no firm D call. The germline V and J ends were trimmed by 0 bases and 3 bases, with 12 bases remaining between them. This CDR3 contains 15 residues. Germline lookup yields CDR1 SEHNR and CDR2 FQNEAQ (reference sequence). The full variable domain, in which reference TRBV7-9 and TRBJ2-7 provide the parts outside the CDR3, is DTGVSQNPRHKITKRGQNVTFRCDPISEHNRLYWYRQTLGQGPEFLTYFQNEAQLEKSRLLSDRFSAERPKGSFSTLEIQRTEQGDSAMYLCASSLAGERIYEQYFGPGTRLTVT.

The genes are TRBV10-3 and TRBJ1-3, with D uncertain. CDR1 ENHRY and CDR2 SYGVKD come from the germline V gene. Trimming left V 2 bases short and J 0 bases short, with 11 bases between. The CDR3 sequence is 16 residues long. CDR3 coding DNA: TGTGCCATCAGTGAGGGACTCCTCAGCTCTGGAAACACCATATATTTT. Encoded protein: CAISEGLLSSGNTIYF.

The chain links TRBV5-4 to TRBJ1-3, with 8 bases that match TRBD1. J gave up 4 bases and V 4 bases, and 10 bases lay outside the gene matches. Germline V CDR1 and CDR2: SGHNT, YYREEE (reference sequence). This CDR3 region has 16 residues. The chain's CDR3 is CASSLGQGLGGNTIYF. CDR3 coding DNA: TGTGCCAGCAGCCTTGGACAGGGCCTGGGCGGAAACACCATATATTTT.

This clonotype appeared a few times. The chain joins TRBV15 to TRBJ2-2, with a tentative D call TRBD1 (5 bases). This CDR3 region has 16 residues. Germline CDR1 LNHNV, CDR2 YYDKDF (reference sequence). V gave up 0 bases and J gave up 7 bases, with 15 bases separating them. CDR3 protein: CATSRDPAGYGGELFF. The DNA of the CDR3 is TGTGCCACCAGCAGAGATCCGGCAGGGTATGGCGGGGAGCTGTTTTTT.

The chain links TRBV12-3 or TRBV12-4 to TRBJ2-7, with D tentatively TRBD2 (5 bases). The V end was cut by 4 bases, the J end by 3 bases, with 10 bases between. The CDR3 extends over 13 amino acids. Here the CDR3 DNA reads TGTGCCAGCAGTTCCGGGAAGAACTACGAGCAGTACTTC. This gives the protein CASSSGKNYEQYF.

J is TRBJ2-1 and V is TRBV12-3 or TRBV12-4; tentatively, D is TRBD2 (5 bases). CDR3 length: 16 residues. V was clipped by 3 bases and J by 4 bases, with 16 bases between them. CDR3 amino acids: CASSFGLPRGYNEQFF. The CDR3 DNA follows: TGTGCCAGCAGTTTTGGACTCCCTCGGGGTTACAATGAGCAGTTCTTC.

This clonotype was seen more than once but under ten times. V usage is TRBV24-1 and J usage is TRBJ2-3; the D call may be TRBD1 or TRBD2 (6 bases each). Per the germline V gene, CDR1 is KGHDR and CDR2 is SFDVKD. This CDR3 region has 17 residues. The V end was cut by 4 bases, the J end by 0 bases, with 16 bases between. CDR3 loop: CATSDRGGGRSTDTQYF. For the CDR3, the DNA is TGTGCCACCAGTGACCGAGGAGGGGGGAGAAGCACAGATACGCAGTATTTT.

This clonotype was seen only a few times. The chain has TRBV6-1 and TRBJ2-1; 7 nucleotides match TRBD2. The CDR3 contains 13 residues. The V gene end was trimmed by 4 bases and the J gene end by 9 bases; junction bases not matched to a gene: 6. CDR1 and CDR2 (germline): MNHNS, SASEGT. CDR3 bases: TGTGCCAGCAGTGTAAAGCGGGGAAGTGAGCAGTTCTTC. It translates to CASSVKRGSEQFF.

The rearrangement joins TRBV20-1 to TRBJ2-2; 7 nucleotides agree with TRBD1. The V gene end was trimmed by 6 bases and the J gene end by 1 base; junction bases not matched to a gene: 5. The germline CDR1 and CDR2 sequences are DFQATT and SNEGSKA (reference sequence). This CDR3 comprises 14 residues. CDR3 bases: TGCAGTGCCACGGACAGGAGGAACACCGGGGAGCTGTTTTTT. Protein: CSATDRRNTGELFF.

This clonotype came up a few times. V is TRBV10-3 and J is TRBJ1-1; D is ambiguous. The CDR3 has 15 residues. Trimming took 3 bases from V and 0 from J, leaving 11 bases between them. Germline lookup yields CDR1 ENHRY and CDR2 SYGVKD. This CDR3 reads CAISETGGLNTEAFF. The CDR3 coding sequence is TGTGCCATCAGTGAAACGGGCGGGTTGAACACTGAAGCTTTCTTT.

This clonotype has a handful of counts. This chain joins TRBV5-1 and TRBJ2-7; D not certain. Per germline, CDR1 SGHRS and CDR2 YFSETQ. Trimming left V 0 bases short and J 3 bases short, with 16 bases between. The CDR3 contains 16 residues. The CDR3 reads CASSLGLSGFGYEQYF. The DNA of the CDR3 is TGCGCCAGCAGCTTGGGGCTCTCGGGTTTCGGCTACGAGCAGTACTTC.

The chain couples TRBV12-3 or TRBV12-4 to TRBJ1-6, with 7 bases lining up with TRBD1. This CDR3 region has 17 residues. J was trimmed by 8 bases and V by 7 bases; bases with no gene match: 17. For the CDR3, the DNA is TGTGCCAGCATGATCGGGAGGGGGCTAGGGATGGATTCACCCCTCCACTTT. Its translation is CASMIGRGLGMDSPLHF.